This T cell receptor beta chain is from a study of blood T cells in healthy people across ages. Study-level findings and limits: Roughly linear declines in TCR beta diversity per million T cells occurred with age.

The authors extracted at least 5.5 micrograms of total RNA per sample. Through a sample-barcoded 5' primer and a J-beta primer mix, a second PCR was run for roughly 6 to 11 cycles. Unique molecular identifiers of 12 random nucleotides labeled each cDNA. TCRdb re-called the 5' RACE reads through MiXCR, storing one row per CDR3 protein. Of roughly 1.5 million distinct CDR3 sequences listed, 40% to 45% were seen once; the top ten hold about 3.8%. Note on this clonotype: The antigen remains undetermined.

Trimming removed 2 bases at V and 5 bases at J, with 16 bases between. The CDR3 totals 15 residues. Germline V gene sequence: CDR1 SGHDT, CDR2 YYEEEE. This sequence was found in a woman between 18 and 29 years old in good health. J is TRBJ2-5 and V is TRBV5-6; D is possibly TRBD1 (6 bases). Sequencing was done on a sample of blood. CDR3 in amino acids: CASSLSRQVGETQYF. In nucleotides, the CDR3 is TGTGCCAGCAGCTTAAGCCGACAGGTTGGGGAGACCCAGTACTTC.